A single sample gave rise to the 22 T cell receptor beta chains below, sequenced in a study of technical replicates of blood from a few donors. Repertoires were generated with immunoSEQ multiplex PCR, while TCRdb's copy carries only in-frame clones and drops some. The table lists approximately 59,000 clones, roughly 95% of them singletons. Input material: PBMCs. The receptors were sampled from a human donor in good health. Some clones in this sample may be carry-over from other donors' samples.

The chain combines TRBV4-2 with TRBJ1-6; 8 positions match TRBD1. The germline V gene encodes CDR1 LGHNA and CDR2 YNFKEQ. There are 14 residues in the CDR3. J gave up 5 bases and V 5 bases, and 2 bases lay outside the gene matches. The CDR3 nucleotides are TGTGCCAGCAGCTTACAGGGGGATAATTCACCCCTCCACTTT. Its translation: CASSLQGDNSPLHF.

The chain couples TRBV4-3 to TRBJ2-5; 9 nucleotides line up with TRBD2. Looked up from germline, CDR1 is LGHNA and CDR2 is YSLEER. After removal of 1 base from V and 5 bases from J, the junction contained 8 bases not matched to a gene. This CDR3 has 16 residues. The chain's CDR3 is CASSQVLDLAGETQYF. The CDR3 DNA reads TGCGCCAGCAGCCAAGTGTTGGATCTAGCGGGGGAGACCCAGTACTTC.

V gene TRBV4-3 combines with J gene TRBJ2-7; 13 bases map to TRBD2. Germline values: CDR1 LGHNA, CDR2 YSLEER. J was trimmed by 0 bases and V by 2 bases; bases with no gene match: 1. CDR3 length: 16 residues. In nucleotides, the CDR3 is TGCGCCAGCAGCCAAAGGACTAGCGGGAGCTCCTACGAGCAGTACTTC. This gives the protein CASSQRTSGSSYEQYF.

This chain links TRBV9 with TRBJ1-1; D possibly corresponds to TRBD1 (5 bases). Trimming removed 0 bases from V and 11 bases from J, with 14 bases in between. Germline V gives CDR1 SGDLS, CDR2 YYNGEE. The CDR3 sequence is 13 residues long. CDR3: CASSVATGERAFF. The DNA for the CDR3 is TGTGCCAGCAGCGTAGCTACGGGGGAGAGGGCTTTCTTT.

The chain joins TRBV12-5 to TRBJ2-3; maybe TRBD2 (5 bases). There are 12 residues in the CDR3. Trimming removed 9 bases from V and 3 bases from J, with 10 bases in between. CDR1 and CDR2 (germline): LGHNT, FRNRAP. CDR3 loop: CASGSGTDTQYF. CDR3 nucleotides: TGTGCTAGCGGAAGCGGAACAGATACGCAGTATTTT.

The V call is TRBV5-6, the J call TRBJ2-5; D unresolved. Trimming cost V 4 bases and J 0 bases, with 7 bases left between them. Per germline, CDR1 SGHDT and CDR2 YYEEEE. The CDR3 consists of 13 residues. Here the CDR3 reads CASSPRNQETQYF. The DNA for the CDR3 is TGTGCCAGCAGCCCTAGAAACCAAGAGACCCAGTACTTC.

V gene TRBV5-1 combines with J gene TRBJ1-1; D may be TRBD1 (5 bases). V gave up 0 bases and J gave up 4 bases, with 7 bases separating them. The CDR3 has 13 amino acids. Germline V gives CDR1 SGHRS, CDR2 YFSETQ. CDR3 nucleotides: TGCGCCAGCAGCTTGGCAGGGCCCACTGAAGCTTTCTTT. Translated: CASSLAGPTEAFF.

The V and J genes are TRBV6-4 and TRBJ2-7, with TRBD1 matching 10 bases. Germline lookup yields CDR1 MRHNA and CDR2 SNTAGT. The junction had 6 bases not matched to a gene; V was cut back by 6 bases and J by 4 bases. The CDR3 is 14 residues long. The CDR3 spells CASRDWTGGYEQYF. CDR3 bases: TGTGCCAGCAGGGATTGGACAGGGGGGTACGAGCAGTACTTC.

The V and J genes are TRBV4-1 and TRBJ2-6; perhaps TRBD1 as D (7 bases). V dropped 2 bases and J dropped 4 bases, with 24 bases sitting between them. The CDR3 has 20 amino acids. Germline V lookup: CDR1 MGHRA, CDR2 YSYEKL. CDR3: CASSQQEADRRAVGANVLTF. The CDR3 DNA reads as TGCGCCAGCAGCCAACAAGAGGCGGACAGGAGGGCTGTGGGGGCCAACGTCCTGACTTTC.

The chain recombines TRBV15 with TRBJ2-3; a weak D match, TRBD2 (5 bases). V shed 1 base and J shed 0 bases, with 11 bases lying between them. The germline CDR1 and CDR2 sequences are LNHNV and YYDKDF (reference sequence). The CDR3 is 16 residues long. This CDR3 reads CATSRGRRASTDTQYF. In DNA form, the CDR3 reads TGTGCCACCAGCAGAGGACGGCGGGCTAGCACAGATACGCAGTATTTT.

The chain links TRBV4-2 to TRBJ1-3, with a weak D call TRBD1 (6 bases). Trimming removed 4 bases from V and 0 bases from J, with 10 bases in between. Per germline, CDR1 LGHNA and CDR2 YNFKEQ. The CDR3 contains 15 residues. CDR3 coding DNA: TGTGCCAGCAGCCCGCAGGACAGCTCTGGAAACACCATATATTTT. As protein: CASSPQDSSGNTIYF.

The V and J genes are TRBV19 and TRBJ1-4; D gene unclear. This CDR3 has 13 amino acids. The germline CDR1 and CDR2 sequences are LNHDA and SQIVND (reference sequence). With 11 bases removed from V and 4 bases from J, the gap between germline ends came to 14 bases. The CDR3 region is CASQGGFNEKLFF. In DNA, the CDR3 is TGTGCCTCGCAAGGAGGGTTTAATGAAAAACTGTTTTTT.

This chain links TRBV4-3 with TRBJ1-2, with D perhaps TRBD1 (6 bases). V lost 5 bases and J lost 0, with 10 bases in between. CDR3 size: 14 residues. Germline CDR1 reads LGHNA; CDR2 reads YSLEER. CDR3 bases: TGCGCCAGCAGCGGGGGCAGTGCTAACTATGGCTACACCTTC. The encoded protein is CASSGGSANYGYTF.

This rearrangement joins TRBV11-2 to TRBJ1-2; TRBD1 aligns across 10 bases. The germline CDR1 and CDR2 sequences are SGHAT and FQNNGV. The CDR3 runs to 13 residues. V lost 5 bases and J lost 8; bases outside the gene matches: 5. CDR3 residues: CASSRQGARGYTF. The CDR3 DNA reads TGTGCCAGCAGCAGACAGGGGGCAAGGGGCTACACCTTC.

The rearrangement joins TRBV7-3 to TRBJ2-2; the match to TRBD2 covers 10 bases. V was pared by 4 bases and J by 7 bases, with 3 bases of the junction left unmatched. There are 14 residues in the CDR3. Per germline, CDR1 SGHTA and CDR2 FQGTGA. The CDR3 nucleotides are TGTGCCAGCAGCTCGGGACTAGCGAGCGGGGAGCTGTTTTTT. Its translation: CASSSGLASGELFF.

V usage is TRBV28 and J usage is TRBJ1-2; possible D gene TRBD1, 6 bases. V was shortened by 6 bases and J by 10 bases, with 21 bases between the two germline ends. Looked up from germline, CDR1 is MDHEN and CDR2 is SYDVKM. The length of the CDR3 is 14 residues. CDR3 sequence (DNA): TGTGCCAGCAGCGAGGGGGGGGCGTCCATGACCTACACCTTC. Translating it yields CASSEGGASMTYTF.

The DNA of the CDR3 is TGTGCCAGCAGCTTAGTCCCGGACAGGGGGCGGGACGAGCAGTACTTC. Protein: CASSLVPDRGRDEQYF. This sequence joins TRBV7-6 and TRBJ2-7, with 11 bases identical to TRBD1. J lost 5 bases, V lost 1 base, and 7 bases had no gene match. This CDR3 has 16 residues. The V gene's germline CDR1 is SGHVS and CDR2 FNYEAQ.

In DNA form, the CDR3 reads TGTGCCAGCAGCTCCCCGCGTCGGGAGGTCGGGGAGCTGTTTTTT. Translating gives CASSSPRREVGELFF. The rearrangement uses TRBV11-2 and TRBJ2-2, with 7 bases that match TRBD2. The CDR3 extends over 15 amino acids. Trimming at V came to 4 bases and at J to 7 bases, leaving 9 bases not matched to a gene. CDR1 and CDR2 from the germline V gene are SGHAT and FQNNGV.

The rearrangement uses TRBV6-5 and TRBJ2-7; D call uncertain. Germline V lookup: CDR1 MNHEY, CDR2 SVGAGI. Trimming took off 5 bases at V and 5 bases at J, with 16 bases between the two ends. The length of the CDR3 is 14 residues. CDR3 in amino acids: CASSELTSADEQYF. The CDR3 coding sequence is TGTGCCAGCAGTGAACTAACGTCCGCCGACGAGCAGTACTTC.

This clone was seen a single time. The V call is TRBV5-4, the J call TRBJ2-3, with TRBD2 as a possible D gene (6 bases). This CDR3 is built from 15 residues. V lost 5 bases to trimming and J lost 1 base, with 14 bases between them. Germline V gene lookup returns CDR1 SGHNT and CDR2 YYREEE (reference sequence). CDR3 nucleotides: TGTGCCAGCAGGACGTATAGCGGAGGCACAGATACGCAGTATTTT. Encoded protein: CASRTYSGGTDTQYF.

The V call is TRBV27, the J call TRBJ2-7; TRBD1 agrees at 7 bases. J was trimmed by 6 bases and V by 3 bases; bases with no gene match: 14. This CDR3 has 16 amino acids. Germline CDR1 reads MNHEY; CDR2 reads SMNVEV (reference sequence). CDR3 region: CASSLSDRDSTAEQYF. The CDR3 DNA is TGTGCCAGCAGTTTGTCTGACCGGGACAGCACGGCCGAGCAGTACTTC.

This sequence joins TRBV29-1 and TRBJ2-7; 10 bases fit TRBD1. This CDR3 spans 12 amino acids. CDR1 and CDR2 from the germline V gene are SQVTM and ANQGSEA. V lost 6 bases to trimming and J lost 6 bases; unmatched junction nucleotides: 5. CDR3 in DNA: TGCAGCGTGTCGGGGACAGGGGTCGAGCAGTACTTC. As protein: CSVSGTGVEQYF.